This T cell receptor beta chain originates from a study of T cells in Graves' hyperthyroidism and ophthalmopathy. Study as a whole: Peripheral blood samples were taken at initial diagnosis, prior to any treatment.

Amplified TCR beta CDR3 regions came from RNA transcripts. HTBI primers drove first-round RT-PCR of the TCR CDR3. TCRdb fed the multiplex PCR reads into MiXCR, producing one record per CDR3 protein. Of nearly 600,000 distinct CDR3 sequences listed, approximately 15% are singletons. This CDR3 region has 15 residues. Trimming took off 1 base at V and 0 bases at J, with 7 bases between the two ends. Germline lookup yields CDR1 SGDLS and CDR2 YYNGEE. This chain connects TRBV9 to TRBJ1-4; the D is unclear. The material sequenced was blood. The TCR comes from a woman in her thirties with Graves' hyperthyroidism that later progressed to Graves' ophthalmopathy. The CDR3 coding sequence is TGTGCCAGCAGCGTACAGGCGACAACTAATGAAAAACTGTTTTTT. Translation gives CASSVQATTNEKLFF.